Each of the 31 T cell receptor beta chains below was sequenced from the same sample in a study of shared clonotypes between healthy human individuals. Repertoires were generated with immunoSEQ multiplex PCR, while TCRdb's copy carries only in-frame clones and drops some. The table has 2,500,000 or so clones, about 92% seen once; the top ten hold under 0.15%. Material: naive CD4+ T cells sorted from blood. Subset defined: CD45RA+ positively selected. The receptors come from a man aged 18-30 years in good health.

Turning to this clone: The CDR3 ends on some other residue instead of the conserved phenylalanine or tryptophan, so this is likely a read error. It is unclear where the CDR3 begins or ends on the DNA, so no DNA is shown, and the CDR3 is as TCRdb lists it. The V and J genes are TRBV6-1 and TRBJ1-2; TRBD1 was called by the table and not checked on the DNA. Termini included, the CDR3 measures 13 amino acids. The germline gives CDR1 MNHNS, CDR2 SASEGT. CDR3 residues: CASSEAPGQPTSS.

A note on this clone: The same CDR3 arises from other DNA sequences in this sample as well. The CDR3 loop reads CATSRGGGYGYTF. The DNA of the CDR3 is TGTGCCACCAGCAGAGGGGGGGGTTATGGCTACACCTTC. This chain uses TRBV15 with TRBJ1-2; possibly TRBD1 for D (5 bases). Germline CDR1 reads LNHNV; CDR2 reads YYDKDF (reference sequence). V shed 1 base and J shed 5 bases, with 8 bases lying between them. The length of the CDR3 is 13 residues.

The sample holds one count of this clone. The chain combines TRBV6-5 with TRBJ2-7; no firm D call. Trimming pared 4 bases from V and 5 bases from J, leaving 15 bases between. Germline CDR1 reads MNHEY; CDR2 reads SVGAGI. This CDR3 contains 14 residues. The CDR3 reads CASSSAAVDNEQYF. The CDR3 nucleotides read TGTGCCAGCAGTTCGGCGGCGGTTGACAACGAGCAGTACTTC.

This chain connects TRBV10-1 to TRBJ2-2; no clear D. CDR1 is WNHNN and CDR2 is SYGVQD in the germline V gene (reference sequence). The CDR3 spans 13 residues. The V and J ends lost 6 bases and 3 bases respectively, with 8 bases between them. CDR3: CASRAGDTGELFF. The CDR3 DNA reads TGCGCCAGCAGGGCAGGCGACACCGGGGAGCTGTTTTTT.

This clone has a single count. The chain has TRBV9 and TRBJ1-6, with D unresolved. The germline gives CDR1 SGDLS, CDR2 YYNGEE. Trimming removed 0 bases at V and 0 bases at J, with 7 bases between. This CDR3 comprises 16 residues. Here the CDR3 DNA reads TGTGCCAGCAGCGTAGCCCCAGACTCCTATAATTCACCCCTCCACTTT. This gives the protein CASSVAPDSYNSPLHF. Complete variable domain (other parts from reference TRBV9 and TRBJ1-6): DSGVTQTPKHLITATGQRVTLRCSPRSGDLSVYWYQQSLDQGLQFLIQYYNGEERAKGNILERFSAQQFPDLHSELNLSSLELGDSALYFCASSVAPDSYNSPLHFGNGTRLTVT.

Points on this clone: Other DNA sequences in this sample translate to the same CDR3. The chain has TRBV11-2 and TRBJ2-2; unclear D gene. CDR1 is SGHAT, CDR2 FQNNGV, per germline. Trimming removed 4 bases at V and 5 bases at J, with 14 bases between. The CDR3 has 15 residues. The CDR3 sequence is CASSSYKRRTGELFF. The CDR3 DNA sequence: TGTGCCAGCAGCTCTTACAAGCGTCGGACCGGGGAGCTGTTTTTT.

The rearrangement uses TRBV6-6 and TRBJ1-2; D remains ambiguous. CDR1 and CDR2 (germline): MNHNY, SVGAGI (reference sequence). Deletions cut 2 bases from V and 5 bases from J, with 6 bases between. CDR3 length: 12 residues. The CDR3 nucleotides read TGTGCCAGCAGTTACCCCGGGTATGGCTACACCTTC. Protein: CASSYPGYGYTF.

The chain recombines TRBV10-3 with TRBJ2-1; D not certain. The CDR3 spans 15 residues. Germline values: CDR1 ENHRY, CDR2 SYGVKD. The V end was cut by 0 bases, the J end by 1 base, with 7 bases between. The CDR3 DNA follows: TGTGCCATCAGTGAGTCAGGTATATCCTACAATGAGCAGTTCTTC. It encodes CAISESGISYNEQFF.

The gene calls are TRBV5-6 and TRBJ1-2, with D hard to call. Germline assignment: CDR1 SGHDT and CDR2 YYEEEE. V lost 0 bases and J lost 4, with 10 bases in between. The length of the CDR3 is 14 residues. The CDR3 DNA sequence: TGTGCCAGCAGCTTGGTAGAGTCCCGCTATGGCTACACCTTC. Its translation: CASSLVESRYGYTF.

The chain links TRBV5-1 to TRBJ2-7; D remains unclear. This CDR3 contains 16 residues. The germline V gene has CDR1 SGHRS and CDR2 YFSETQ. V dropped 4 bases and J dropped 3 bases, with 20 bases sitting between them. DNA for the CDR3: TGCGCCAGCAGCCAAGACCCTCTTAAAAGTGGCTACGAGCAGTACTTC. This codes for CASSQDPLKSGYEQYF.

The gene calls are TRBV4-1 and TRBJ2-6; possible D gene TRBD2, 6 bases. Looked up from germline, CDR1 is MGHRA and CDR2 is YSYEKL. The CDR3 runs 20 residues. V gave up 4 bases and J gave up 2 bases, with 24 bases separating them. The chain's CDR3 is CASSRPMEGSLSPGANVLTF. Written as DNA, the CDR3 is TGCGCCAGCAGCCGTCCCATGGAGGGGTCTCTTAGCCCTGGGGCCAACGTCCTGACTTTC.

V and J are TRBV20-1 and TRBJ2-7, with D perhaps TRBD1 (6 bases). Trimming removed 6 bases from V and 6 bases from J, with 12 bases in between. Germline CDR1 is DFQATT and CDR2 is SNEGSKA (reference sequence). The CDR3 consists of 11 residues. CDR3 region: CSANQGTEQYF. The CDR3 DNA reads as TGCAGTGCAAACCAGGGGACCGAGCAGTACTTC.

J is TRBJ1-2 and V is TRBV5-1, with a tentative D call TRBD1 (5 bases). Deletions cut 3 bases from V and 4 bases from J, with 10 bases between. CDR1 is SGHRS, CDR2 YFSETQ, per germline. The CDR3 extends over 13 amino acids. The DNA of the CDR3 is TGCGCCAGCAGCTCGACAGCGCTCTATGGCTACACCTTC. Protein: CASSSTALYGYTF.

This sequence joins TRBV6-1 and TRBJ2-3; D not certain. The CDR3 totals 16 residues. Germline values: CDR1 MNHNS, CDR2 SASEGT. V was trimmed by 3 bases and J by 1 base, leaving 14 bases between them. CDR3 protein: CASSDVLRTGTDTQYF. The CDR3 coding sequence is TGTGCCAGCAGTGATGTGTTGCGCACTGGCACAGATACGCAGTATTTT.

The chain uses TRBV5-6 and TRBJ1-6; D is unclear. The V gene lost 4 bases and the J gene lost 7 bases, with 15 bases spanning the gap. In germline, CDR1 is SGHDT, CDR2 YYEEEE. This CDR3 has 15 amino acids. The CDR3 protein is CASSLEARENSPLHF. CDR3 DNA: TGTGCCAGCAGCCTTGAGGCACGGGAGAATTCACCCCTCCACTTT.

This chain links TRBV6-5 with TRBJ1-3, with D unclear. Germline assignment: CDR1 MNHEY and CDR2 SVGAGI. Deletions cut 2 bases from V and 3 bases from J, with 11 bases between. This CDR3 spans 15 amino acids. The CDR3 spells CASSYSGQNGNTIYF. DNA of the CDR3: TGTGCCAGCAGTTACAGCGGGCAAAATGGAAACACCATATATTTT.

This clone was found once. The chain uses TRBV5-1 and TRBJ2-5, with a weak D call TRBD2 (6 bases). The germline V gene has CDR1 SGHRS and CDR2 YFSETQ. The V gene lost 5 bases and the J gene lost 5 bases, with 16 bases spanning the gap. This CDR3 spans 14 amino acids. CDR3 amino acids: CASSSAGLAETQYF. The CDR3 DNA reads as TGCGCCAGCAGTTCCGCGGGGCTGGCTGAGACCCAGTACTTC.

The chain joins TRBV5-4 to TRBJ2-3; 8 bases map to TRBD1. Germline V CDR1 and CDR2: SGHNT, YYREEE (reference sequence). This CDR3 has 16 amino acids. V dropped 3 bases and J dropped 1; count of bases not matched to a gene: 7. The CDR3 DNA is TGTGCCAGCAGCTCCTGGGCGACAGGGGGCACAGATACGCAGTATTTT. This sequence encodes CASSSWATGGTDTQYF.

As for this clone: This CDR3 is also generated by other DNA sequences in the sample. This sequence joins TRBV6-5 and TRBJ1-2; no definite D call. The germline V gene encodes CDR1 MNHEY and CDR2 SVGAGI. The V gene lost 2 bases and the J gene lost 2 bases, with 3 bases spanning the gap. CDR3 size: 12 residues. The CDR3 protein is CASSYRNYGYTF. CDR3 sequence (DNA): TGTGCCAGCAGTTACAGAAACTATGGCTACACCTTC.

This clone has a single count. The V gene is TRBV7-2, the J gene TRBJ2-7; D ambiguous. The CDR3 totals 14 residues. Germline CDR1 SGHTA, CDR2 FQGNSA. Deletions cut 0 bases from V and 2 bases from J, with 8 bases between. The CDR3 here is CASSLAVNTYEQYF. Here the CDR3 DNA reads TGTGCCAGCAGCTTAGCGGTCAACACCTACGAGCAGTACTTC.

The CDR3 is CAISESTRELKNEQFF. The CDR3 nucleotides are TGTGCCATCAGTGAGTCGACGCGGGAGCTGAAGAATGAGCAGTTCTTC. V is TRBV10-3 and J is TRBJ2-1; TRBD2 matches 7 bases. The CDR3 contains 16 residues. The V gene's germline CDR1 is ENHRY and CDR2 SYGVKD. The V gene end was trimmed by 0 bases and the J gene end by 7 bases; junction bases not matched to a gene: 9.

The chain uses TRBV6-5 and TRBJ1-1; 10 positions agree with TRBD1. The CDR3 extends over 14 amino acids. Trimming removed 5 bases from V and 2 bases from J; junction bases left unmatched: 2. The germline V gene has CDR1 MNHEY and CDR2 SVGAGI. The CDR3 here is CASSRQGANTEAFF. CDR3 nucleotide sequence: TGTGCCAGCAGTAGACAGGGGGCAAACACTGAAGCTTTCTTT.

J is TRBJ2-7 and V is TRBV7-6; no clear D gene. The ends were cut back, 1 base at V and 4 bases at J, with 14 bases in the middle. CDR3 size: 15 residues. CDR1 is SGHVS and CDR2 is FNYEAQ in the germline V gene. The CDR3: CASSLGDLTSYEQYF. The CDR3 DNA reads TGTGCCAGCAGCTTAGGAGACCTAACCTCATACGAGCAGTACTTC.

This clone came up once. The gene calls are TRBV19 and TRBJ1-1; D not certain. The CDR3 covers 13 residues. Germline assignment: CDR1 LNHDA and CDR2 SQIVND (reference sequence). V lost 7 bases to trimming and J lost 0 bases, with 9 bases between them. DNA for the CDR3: TGTGCCAGTATGGGTGATATGAACACTGAAGCTTTCTTT. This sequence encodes CASMGDMNTEAFF.

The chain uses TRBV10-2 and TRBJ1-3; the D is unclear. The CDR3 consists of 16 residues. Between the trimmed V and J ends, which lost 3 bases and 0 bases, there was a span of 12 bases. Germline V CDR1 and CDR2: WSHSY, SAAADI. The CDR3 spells CASSDIGGDSGNTIYF. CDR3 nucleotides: TGCGCCAGCAGTGATATAGGAGGTGACTCTGGAAACACCATATATTTT.

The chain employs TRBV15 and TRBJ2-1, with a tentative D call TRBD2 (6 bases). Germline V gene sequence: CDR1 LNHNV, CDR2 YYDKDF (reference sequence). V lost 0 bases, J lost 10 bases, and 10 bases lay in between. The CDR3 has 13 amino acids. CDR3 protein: CATSRDKAGEQFF. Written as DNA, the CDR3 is TGTGCCACCAGCAGAGATAAGGCGGGGGAGCAGTTCTTC. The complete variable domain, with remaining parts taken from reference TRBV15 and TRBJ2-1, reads DAMVIQNPRYQVTQFGKPVTLSCSQTLNHNVMYWYQQKSSQAPKLLFHYYDKDFNNEADTPDNFQSRRPNTSFCFLDIRSPGLGDTAMYLCATSRDKAGEQFFGPGTRLTVL.

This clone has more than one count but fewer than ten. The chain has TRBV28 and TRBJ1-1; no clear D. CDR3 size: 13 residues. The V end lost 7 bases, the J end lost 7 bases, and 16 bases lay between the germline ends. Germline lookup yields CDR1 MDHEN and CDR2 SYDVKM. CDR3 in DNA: TGTGCCAGCATCCTAAGGGTTTCCGATGAAGCTTTCTTT. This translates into CASILRVSDEAFF.

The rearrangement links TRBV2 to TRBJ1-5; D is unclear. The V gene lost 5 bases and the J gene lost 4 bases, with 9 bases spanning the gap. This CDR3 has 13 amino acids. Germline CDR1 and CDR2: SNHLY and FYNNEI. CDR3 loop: CASSNERNQPQHF. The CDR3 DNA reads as TGTGCCAGCAGTAACGAGAGGAATCAGCCCCAGCATTTT.

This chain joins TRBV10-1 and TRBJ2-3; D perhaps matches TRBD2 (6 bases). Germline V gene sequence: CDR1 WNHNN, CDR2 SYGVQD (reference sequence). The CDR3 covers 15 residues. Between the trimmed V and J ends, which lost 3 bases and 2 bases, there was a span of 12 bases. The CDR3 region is CASSDRGRLTDTQYF. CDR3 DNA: TGCGCCAGCAGTGACCGGGGGAGACTCACAGATACGCAGTATTTT.

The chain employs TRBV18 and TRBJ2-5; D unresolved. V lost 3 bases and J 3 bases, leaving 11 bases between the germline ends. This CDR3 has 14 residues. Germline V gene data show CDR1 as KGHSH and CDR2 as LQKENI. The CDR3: CASSPRSSEETQYF. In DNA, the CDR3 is TGTGCCAGCTCACCCCGAAGTTCCGAAGAGACCCAGTACTTC.

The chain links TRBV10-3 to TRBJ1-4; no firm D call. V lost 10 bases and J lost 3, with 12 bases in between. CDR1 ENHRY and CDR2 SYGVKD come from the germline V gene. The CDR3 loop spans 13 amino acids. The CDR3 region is CATRREANEKLFF. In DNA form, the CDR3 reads TGTGCCACCCGGAGGGAGGCTAATGAAAAACTGTTTTTT.